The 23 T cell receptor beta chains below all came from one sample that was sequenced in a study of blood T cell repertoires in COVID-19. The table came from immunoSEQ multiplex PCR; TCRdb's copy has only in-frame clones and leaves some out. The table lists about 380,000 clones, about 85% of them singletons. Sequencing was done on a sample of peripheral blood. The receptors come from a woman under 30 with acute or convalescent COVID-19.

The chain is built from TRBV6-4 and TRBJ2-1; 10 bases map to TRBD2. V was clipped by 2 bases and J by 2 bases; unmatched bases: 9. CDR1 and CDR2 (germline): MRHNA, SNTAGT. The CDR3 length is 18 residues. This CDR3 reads CASSDLAGVVWAYNEQFF. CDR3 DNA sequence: TGTGCCAGCAGTGACCTAGCGGGAGTCGTCTGGGCCTACAATGAGCAGTTCTTC.

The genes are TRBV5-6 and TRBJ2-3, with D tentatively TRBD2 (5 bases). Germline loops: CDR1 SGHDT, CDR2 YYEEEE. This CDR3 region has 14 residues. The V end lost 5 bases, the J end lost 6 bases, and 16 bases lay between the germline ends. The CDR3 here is CASRYGGHLDTQYF. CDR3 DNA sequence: TGTGCCAGCAGATACGGAGGCCACTTGGATACGCAGTATTTT.

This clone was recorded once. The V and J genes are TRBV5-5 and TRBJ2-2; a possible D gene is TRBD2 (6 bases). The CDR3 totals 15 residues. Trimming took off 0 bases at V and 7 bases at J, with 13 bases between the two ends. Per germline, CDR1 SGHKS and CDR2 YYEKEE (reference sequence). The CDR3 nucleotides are TGTGCCAGCAGCTTGGAGGGTTTGCGGGGCGGGGAGCTGTTTTTT. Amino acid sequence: CASSLEGLRGGELFF.

The CDR3 nucleotides read TGCGCCAGCAGCCAAGATTTCAGTTTAAATGAAAAACTGTTTTTT. It encodes CASSQDFSLNEKLFF. This chain joins TRBV4-1 and TRBJ1-4; D call uncertain. The V end lost 0 bases, the J end lost 5 bases, and 10 bases lay between the germline ends. CDR3 length: 15 residues. In germline, CDR1 is MGHRA, CDR2 YSYEKL.

CDR3 DNA sequence: TGTGCCAGCAGCCAAGAACGGGACAGTGATTACGAGCAGTACTTC. This sequence encodes CASSQERDSDYEQYF. The rearrangement uses TRBV4-2 and TRBJ2-7; 7 bases fit TRBD1. Germline loops: CDR1 LGHNA, CDR2 YNFKEQ. Trimming cost V 0 bases and J 4 bases; bases outside gene matches: 6. The CDR3 covers 15 residues.

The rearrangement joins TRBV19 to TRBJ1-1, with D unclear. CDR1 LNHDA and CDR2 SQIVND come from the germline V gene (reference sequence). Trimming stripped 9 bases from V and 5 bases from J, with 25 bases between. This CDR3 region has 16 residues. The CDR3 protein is CASPEPGLTWGTEAFF. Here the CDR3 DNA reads TGTGCCAGCCCAGAACCGGGATTAACGTGGGGAACTGAAGCTTTCTTT.

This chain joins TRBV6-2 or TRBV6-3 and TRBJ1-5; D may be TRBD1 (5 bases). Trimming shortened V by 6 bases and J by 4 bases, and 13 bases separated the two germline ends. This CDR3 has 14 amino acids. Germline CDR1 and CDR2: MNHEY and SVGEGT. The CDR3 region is CASSFPGWNQPQHF. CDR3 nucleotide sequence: TGTGCCAGCAGCTTTCCAGGGTGGAATCAGCCCCAGCATTTT.

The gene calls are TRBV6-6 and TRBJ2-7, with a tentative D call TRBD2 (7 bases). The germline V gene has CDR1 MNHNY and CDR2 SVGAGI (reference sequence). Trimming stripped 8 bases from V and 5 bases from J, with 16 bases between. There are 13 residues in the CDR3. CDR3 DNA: TGTGCCAGCGGACGGGGGGCGACCCACGAGCAGTACTTC. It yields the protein CASGRGATHEQYF.

CDR3 DNA: TGTGCCAGCAGTGGAGGTCCGGGACTAGCGGGAGGGCCTTACTCCTACGAGCAGTACTTC. This translates into CASSGGPGLAGGPYSYEQYF. The V gene is TRBV6-1, the J gene TRBJ2-7; TRBD2 agrees at 16 bases. Germline V gene sequence: CDR1 MNHNS, CDR2 SASEGT. The junction had 12 bases not matched to a gene; V was cut back by 4 bases and J by 0 bases. The CDR3 is made up of 20 amino acids.

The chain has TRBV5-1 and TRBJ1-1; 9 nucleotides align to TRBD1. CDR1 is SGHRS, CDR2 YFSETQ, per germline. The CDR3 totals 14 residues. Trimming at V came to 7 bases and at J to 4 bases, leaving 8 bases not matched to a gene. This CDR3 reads CASHSETGGTEAFF. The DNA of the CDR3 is TGCGCCAGCCACTCAGAGACAGGGGGCACTGAAGCTTTCTTT.

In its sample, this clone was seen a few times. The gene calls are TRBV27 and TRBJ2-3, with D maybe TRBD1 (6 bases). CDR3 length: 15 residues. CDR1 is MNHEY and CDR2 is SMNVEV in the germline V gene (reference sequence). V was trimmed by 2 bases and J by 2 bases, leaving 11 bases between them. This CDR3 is CASSLVGTHTDTQYF. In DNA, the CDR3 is TGTGCCAGCAGTTTAGTAGGGACACACACAGATACGCAGTATTTT.

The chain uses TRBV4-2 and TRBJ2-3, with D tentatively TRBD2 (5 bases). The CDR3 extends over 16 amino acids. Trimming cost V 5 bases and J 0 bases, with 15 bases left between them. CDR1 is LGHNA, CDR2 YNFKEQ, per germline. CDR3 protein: CASSLREGSSTDTQYF. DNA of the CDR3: TGTGCCAGCAGCTTGCGAGAGGGATCTAGCACAGATACGCAGTATTTT.

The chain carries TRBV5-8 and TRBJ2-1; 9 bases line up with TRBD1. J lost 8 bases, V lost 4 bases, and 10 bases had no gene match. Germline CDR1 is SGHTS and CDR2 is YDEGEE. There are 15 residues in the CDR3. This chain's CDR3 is CASSLGQGLLDEQFF. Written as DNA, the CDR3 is TGTGCCAGCAGCCTAGGACAGGGGCTTCTTGATGAGCAGTTCTTC.

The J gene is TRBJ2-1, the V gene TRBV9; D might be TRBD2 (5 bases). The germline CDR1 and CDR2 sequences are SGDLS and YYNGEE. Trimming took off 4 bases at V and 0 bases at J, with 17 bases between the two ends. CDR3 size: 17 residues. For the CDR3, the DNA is TGTGCCAGCAGCCCCCGACGGGGTCTCAGCTCCTACAATGAGCAGTTCTTC. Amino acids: CASSPRRGLSSYNEQFF. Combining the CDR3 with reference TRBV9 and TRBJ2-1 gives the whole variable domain DSGVTQTPKHLITATGQRVTLRCSPRSGDLSVYWYQQSLDQGLQFLIQYYNGEERAKGNILERFSAQQFPDLHSELNLSSLELGDSALYFCASSPRRGLSSYNEQFFGPGTRLTVL.

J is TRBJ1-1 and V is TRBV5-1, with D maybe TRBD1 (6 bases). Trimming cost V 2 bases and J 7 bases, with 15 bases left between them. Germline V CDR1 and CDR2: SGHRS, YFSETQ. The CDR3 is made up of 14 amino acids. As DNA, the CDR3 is TGCGCCAGCAGCTTTTCGGGACAAGCTTTTGAAGCTTTCTTT. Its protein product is CASSFSGQAFEAFF.

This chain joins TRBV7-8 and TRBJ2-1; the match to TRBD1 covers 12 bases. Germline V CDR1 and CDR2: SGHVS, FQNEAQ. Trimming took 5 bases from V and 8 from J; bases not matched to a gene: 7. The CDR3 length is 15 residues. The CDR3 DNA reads TGTGCCAGCAGCATCCGGGACAGGGGGCTCGATGAGCAGTTCTTC. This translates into CASSIRDRGLDEQFF.

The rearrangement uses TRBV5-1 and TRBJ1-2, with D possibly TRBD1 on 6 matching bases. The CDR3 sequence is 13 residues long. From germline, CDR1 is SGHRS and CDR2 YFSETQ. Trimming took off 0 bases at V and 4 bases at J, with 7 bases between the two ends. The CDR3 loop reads CASSLGTAYGYTF. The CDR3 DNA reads TGCGCCAGCAGCTTGGGGACAGCCTATGGCTACACCTTC. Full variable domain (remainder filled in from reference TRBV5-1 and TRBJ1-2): KAGVTQTPRYLIKTRGQQVTLSCSPISGHRSVSWYQQTPGQGLQFLFEYFSETQRNKGNFPGRFSGRQFSNSRSEMNVSTLELGDSALYLCASSLGTAYGYTFGSGTRLTVV.

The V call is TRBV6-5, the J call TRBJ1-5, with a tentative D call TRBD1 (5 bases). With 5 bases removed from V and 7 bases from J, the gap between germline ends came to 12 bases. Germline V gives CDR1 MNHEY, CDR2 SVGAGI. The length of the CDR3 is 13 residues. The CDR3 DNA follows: TGTGCCAGCAGTCCCGAGGGGAGGCAGCCCCAGCATTTT. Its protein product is CASSPEGRQPQHF.

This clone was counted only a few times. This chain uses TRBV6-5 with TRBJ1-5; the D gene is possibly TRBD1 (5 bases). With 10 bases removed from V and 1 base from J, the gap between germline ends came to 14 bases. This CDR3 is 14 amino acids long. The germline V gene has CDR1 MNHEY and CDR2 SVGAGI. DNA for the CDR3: TGTGCCACTCAGGGCTTGGGGAGCAATCAGCCCCAGCATTTT. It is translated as CATQGLGSNQPQHF.

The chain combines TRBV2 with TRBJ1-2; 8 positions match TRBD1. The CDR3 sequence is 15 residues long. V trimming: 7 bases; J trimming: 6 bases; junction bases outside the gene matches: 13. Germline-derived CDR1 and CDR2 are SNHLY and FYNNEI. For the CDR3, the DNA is TGTGCCAGCATCCGAGAAGGACAGGGTGGGAATGGCTACACCTTC. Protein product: CASIREGQGGNGYTF.

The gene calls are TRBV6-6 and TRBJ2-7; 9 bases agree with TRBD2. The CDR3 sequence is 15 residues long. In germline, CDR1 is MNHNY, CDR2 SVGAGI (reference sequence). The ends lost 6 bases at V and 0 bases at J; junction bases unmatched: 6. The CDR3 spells CASSVAGVRSYEQYF. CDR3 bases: TGTGCCAGCAGCGTAGCGGGGGTTCGCTCCTACGAGCAGTACTTC.

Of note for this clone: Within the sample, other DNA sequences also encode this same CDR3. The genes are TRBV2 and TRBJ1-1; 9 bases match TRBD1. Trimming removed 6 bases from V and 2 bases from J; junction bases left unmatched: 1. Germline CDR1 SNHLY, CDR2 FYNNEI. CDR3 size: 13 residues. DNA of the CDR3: TGTGCCAGCAGGGGACAGGGTAACACTGAAGCTTTCTTT. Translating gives CASRGQGNTEAFF.

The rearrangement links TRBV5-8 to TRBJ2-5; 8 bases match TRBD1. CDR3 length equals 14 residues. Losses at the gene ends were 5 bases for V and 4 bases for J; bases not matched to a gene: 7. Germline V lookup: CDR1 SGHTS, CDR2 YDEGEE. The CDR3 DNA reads TGTGCCAGCAGTGGACAGGGCGATGGAGAGACCCAGTACTTC. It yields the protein CASSGQGDGETQYF.